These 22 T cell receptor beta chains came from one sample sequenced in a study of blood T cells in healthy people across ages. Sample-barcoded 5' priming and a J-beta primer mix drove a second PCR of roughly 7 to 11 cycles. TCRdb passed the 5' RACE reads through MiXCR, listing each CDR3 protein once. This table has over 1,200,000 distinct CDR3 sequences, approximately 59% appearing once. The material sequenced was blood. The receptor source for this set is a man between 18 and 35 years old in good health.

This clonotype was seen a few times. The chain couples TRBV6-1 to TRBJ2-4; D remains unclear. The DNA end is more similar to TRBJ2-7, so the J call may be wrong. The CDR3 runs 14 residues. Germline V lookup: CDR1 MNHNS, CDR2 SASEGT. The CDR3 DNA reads TGTGCCAGCAGTGAAGCGTGGCAGTCCTACGAGCAGTACTTC. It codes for CASSEAWQSYEQYF.

Here the CDR3 reads CASSLARQGGSPLHF. The DNA of the CDR3 is TGTGCCAGCAGTTTAGCGCGCCAGGGGGGCTCACCCCTCCACTTT. The rearrangement uses TRBV12-3 or TRBV12-4 and TRBJ1-6, with TRBD1 matching over 7 bases. The ends lost 0 bases at V and 10 bases at J; junction bases unmatched: 6. This CDR3 is 15 amino acids long.

The DNA for the CDR3 is TGTGCCAGCAGTTACTCGTCGGTGGGCCGTGGGCAGCCCCAGCATTTT. This translates into CASSYSSVGRGQPQHF. This chain uses TRBV6-5 with TRBJ1-5, with D uncertain. V was pared by 0 bases and J by 7 bases, with 16 bases between. Germline loops: CDR1 MNHEY, CDR2 SVGAGI. This CDR3 comprises 16 residues.

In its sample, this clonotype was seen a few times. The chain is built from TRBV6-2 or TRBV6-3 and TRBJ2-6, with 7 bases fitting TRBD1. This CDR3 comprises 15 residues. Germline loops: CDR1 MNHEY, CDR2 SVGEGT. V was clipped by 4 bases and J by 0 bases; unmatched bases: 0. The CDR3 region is CASSWDSSGANVLTF. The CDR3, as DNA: TGTGCCAGCAGTTGGGACAGCTCTGGGGCCAACGTCCTGACTTTC.

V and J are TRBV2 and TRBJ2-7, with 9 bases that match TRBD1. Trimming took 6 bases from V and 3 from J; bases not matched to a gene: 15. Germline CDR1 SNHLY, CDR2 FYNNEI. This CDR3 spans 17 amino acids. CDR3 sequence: CASRFVLGQGNIYEQYF. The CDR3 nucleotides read TGTGCCAGCAGATTCGTCCTGGGACAGGGAAATATCTACGAGCAGTACTTC.

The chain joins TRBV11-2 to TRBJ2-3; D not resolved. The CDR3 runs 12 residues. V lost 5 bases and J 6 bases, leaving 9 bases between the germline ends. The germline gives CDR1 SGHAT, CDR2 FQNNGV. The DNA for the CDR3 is TGTGCCAGCAGCAATACACAGGATACGCAGTATTTT. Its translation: CASSNTQDTQYF.

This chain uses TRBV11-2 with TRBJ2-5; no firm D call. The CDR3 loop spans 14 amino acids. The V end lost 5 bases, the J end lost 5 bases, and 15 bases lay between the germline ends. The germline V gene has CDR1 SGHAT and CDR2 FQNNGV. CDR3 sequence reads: CASSRPPRRETQYF. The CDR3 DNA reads TGTGCCAGCAGCCGCCCCCCCCGCCGGGAGACCCAGTACTTC. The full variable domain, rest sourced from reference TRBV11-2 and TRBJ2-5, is EAGVAQSPRYKIIEKRQSVAFWCNPISGHATLYWYQQILGQGPKLLIQFQNNGVVDDSQLPKDRFSAERLKGVDSTLKIQPAKLEDSAVYLCASSRPPRRETQYFGPGTRLLVL.

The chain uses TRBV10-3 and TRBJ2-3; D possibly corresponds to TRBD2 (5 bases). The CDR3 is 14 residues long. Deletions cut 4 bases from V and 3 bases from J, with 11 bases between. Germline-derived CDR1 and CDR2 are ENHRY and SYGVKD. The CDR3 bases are TGTGCCATCAGTGCGTCGAGGAGGACAGATACGCAGTATTTT. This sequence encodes CAISASRRTDTQYF.

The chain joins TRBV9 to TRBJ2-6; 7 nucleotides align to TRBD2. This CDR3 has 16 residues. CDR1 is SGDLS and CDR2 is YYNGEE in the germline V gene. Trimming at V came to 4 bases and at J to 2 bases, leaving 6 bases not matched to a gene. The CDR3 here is CASSPLGGTGANVLTF. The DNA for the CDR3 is TGTGCCAGCAGCCCCCTGGGAGGGACTGGGGCCAACGTCCTGACTTTC.

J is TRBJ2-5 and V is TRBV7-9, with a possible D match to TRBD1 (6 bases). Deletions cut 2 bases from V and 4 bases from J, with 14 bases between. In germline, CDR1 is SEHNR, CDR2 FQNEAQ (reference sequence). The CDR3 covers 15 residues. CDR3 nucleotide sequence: TGTGCCAGCAGCTTATTGGGACACTGGACAGAGACCCAGTACTTC. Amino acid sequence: CASSLLGHWTETQYF.

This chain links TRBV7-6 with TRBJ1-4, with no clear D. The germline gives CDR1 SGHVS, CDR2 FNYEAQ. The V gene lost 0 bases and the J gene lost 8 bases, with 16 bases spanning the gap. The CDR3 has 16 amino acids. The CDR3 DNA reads TGTGCCAGCAGCTTAGCGGCGGGAATAGAAGGAGAAAAACTGTTTTTT. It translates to CASSLAAGIEGEKLFF. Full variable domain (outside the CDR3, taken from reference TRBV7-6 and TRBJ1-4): GAGVSQSPRYKVTKRGQDVALRCDPISGHVSLYWYRQALGQGPEFLTYFNYEAQQDKSGLPNDRFSAERPEGSISTLTIQRTEQRDSAMYRCASSLAAGIEGEKLFFGSGTQLSVL.

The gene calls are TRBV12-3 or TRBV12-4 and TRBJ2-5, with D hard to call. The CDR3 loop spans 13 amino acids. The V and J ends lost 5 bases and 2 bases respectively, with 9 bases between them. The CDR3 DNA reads TGTGCCAGCAGTGTCTTGGGTCAAGAGACCCAGTACTTC. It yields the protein CASSVLGQETQYF.

CDR3 protein: CASSDVGRDTQYF. The CDR3 coding sequence is TGTGCCAGCAGCGACGTTGGTAGAGATACGCAGTATTTT. J is TRBJ2-3 and V is TRBV9; no firm D call. CDR3 length equals 13 residues. The germline V gene encodes CDR1 SGDLS and CDR2 YYNGEE. V lost 3 bases and J lost 5, with 10 bases in between.

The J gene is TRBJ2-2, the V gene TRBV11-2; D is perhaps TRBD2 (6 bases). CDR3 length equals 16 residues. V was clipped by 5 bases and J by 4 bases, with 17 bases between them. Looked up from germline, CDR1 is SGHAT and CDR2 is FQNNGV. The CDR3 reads CASSPLPGSGTGELFF. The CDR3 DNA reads TGTGCCAGCAGCCCTCTTCCCGGGAGCGGCACCGGGGAGCTGTTTTTT.

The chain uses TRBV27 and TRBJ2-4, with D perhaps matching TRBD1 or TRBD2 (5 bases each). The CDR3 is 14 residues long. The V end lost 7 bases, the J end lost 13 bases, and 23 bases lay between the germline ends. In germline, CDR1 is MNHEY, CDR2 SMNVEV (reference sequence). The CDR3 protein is CASTPGTDLDGQYF. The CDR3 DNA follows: TGTGCCAGCACCCCCGGGACGGACCTTGATGGGCAGTACTTC.

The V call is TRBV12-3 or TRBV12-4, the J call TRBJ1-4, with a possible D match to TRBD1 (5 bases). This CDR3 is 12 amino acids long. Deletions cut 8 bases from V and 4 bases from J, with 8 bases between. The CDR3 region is CASQGINEKLFF. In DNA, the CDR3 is TGTGCCAGCCAGGGAATTAATGAAAAACTGTTTTTT.

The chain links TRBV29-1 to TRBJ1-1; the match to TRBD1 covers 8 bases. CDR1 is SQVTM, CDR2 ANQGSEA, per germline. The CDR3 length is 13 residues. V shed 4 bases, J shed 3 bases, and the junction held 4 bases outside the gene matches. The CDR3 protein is CSVGRGLYTEAFF. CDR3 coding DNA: TGCAGCGTTGGCAGGGGGCTTTACACTGAAGCTTTCTTT.

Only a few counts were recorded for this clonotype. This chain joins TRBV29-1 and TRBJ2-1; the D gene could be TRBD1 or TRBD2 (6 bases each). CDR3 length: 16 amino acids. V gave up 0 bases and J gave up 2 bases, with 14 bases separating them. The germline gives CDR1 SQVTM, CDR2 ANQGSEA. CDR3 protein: CSVEDQTRGPYNEQFF. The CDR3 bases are TGCAGCGTTGAAGATCAAACCCGGGGGCCCTACAATGAGCAGTTCTTC.

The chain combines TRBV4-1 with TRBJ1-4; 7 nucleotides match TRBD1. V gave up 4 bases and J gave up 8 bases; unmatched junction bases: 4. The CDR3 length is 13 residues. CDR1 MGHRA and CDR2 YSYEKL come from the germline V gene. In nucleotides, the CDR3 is TGCGCCAGCAGCCGGACAGGTTACGAAAAACTGTTTTTT. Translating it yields CASSRTGYEKLFF.

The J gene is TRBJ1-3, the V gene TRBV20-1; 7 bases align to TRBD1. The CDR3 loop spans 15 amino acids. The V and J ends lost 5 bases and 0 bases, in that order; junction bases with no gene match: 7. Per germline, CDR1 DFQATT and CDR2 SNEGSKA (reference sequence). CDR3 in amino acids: CSASGTADSGNTIYF. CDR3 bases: TGCAGTGCTTCCGGGACAGCAGACTCTGGAAACACCATATATTTT.

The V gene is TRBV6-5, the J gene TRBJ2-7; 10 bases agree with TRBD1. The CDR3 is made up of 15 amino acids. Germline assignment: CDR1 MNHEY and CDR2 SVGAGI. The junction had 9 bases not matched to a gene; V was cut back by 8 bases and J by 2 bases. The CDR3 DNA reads TGTGCCAGCCCATCGACAGGGGGCAAAACCTACGAGCAGTACTTC. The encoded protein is CASPSTGGKTYEQYF.

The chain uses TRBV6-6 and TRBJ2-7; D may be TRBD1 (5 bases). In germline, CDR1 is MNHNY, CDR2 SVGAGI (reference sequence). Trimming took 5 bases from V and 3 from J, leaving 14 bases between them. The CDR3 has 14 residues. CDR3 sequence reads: CASSNGGAIYEQYF. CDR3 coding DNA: TGTGCCAGCAGTAACGGTGGGGCGATCTACGAGCAGTACTTC.